The sequence of this TCR beta chain was determined in a study of cytomegalovirus exposure and HLA in healthy donors. 60 Vbeta and 13 Jbeta primers were used in PCR. Clones were sequenced by immunoSEQ multiplex PCR, and TCRdb holds only the in-frame ones, with some missing. This repertoire shows approximately 84,000 clones, around 80% found once; its top ten account for roughly 2.5%. Between the trimmed V and J ends, which lost 5 bases and 1 base, there was a span of 6 bases. The length of the CDR3 is 13 residues. Per germline, CDR1 SEHNR and CDR2 FQNEAQ (reference sequence). Study outcomes and limitations: Later on, an analysis tied under 20,000 TCR beta sequences to HLA alleles at 0.05 false discovery rate. Analysis was carried out at a later point, and it linked a missense DCLRE1C variant to TCR beta V- and J-gene trimming. Differences between HLA loci emerged in a later analysis of TCR association rates, with DRB1 most and HLA-C fewest.

In the case of this clone: Antigen unknown.

This rearrangement joins TRBV7-9 to TRBJ2-1; D uncertain. The sequenced material came from PBMCs. The sequence was collected from a male donor in good health and CMV-seropositive. The CDR3 nucleotides read TGTGCCAGCAGCCTTTTTTCCTACAATGAGCAGTTCTTC. It is translated as CASSLFSYNEQFF.